What follows are 30 T cell receptor beta chains derived from one specimen sequenced in a study of OX40 agonist ivuxolimab in advanced cancers. The method was immunoSEQ multiplex PCR; TCRdb's version includes in-frame clones alone and lacks a portion of them. The sample lists 35,000 to 50,000 clones, approximately 83% seen once, with 15% in the top ten. Source: CD4+ or CD8+ T cells sorted from blood, taken in a trial of the OX40 agonist ivuxolimab. Every receptor here comes from an adult with an advanced solid tumor such as melanoma, head and neck, liver or kidney cancer.

V usage is TRBV9 and J usage is TRBJ2-3; no firm D call. The germline V gene has CDR1 SGDLS and CDR2 YYNGEE. The CDR3 sequence is 16 residues long. V lost 0 bases and J lost 4, with 15 bases in between. CDR3 protein: CASSVAGPLRADTQYF. The CDR3, as DNA: TGTGCCAGCAGCGTAGCCGGACCCCTCCGGGCAGATACGCAGTATTTT.

The V call is TRBV30, the J call TRBJ1-5, with D possibly being TRBD1 (6 bases). The CDR3 runs 14 residues. From germline, CDR1 is GTSNPN and CDR2 SVGIG (reference sequence). V was pared by 1 base and J by 4 bases, with 11 bases between. In DNA form, the CDR3 reads TGTGCCTGGAGTGGCAGGGGTCTGAATCAGCCCCAGCATTTT. Translating gives CAWSGRGLNQPQHF.

V is TRBV4-1 and J is TRBJ2-5; D ambiguous. This CDR3 has 14 amino acids. Trimming left V 0 bases short and J 1 base short, with 6 bases between. Per germline, CDR1 MGHRA and CDR2 YSYEKL. The CDR3 region has the DNA TGCGCCAGCAGCCAAGACAACAGCCAAGAGACCCAGTACTTC. It is translated as CASSQDNSQETQYF.

The V gene is TRBV4-1, the J gene TRBJ2-3, with D tentatively TRBD2 (5 bases). This CDR3 region has 15 residues. Germline values: CDR1 MGHRA, CDR2 YSYEKL. V was cut by 8 bases and J by 3 bases, with 18 bases left in between. CDR3 residues: CASSRGQVGTDTQYF. The CDR3 bases are TGCGCCAGCTCTAGAGGGCAGGTCGGGACAGATACGCAGTATTTT.

This chain links TRBV5-4 with TRBJ2-7; D is uncertain. The germline gives CDR1 SGHNT, CDR2 YYREEE (reference sequence). Trimming pared 3 bases from V and 4 bases from J, leaving 14 bases between. The CDR3 sequence is 14 residues long. CDR3 DNA sequence: TGTGCCAGCAGCTCCCGCCCACGGGCTTACGAGCAGTACTTC. This sequence encodes CASSSRPRAYEQYF. The full variable domain, with the rest looked up from reference TRBV5-4 and TRBJ2-7, is ETGVTQSPTHLIKTRGQQVTLRCSSQSGHNTVSWYQQALGQGPQFIFQYYREEENGRGNFPPRFSGLQFPNYSSELNVNALELDDSALYLCASSSRPRAYEQYFGPGTRLTVT.

The chain is built from TRBV7-3 and TRBJ2-7; 8 nucleotides line up with TRBD2. The ends lost 1 base at V and 0 bases at J; junction bases unmatched: 5. Germline CDR1 SGHTA, CDR2 FQGTGA. This CDR3 has 16 residues. In nucleotides, the CDR3 is TGTGCCAGCAGCTTAAGCGGGAGGCAACCCTCCTACGAGCAGTACTTC. The encoded protein is CASSLSGRQPSYEQYF. Using reference TRBV7-3 and TRBJ2-7 for the parts outside the CDR3, the full variable domain is GAGVSQTPSNKVTEKGKYVELRCDPISGHTALYWYRQSLGQGPEFLIYFQGTGAADDSGLPNDRFFAVRPEGSVSTLKIQRTERGDSAVYLCASSLSGRQPSYEQYFGPGTRLTVT.

This clone was seen a single time. The chain uses TRBV7-6 and TRBJ2-1, with 7 bases lining up with TRBD1. This CDR3 has 17 amino acids. Unmatched junction bases numbered 15, after V lost 6 bases and J lost 4 bases. The germline V gene encodes CDR1 SGHVS and CDR2 FNYEAQ. CDR3 protein: CASSIGTDYTPYNEQFF. The CDR3 nucleotides are TGTGCCAGCAGTATTGGGACAGACTACACCCCGTACAATGAGCAGTTCTTC.

This chain connects TRBV4-3 to TRBJ2-7, with a tentative D call TRBD2 (5 bases). From germline, CDR1 is LGHNA and CDR2 YSLEER. The germline V and J ends were trimmed by 0 bases and 0 bases, with 12 bases remaining between them. The CDR3 spans 16 residues. CDR3 DNA: TGCGCCAGCAGCCAAGATCTGGCCGGAGGCTCCTACGAGCAGTACTTC. This translates into CASSQDLAGGSYEQYF.

V gene TRBV29-1 combines with J gene TRBJ1-2; D is unresolved. The germline V gene has CDR1 SQVTM and CDR2 ANQGSEA. This CDR3 comprises 13 residues. Deletions cut 1 base from V and 6 bases from J, with 12 bases between. CDR3 sequence (DNA): TGCAGCGTTGAAGGTCGTCCCGGCCATGGCTACACCTTC. Translation gives CSVEGRPGHGYTF.

The rearrangement uses TRBV30 and TRBJ2-5; no reliable D call. The CDR3 has 14 amino acids. Trimming removed 2 bases from V and 2 bases from J, with 12 bases in between. Germline-derived CDR1 and CDR2 are GTSNPN and SVGIG (reference sequence). The CDR3, as DNA: TGTGCCTGGAGTAGGGTCTCTACACAAGAGACCCAGTACTTC. Translation gives CAWSRVSTQETQYF.

The V and J genes are TRBV7-6 and TRBJ2-5; TRBD1 agrees at 8 bases. The germline V gene has CDR1 SGHVS and CDR2 FNYEAQ. V lost 5 bases to trimming and J lost 1 base; unmatched junction nucleotides: 3. The CDR3 length is 14 residues. CDR3 nucleotides: TGTGCCAGCAGCAAAACAGGGGGCCAAGAGACCCAGTACTTC. It translates to CASSKTGGQETQYF.

The CDR3 region has the DNA TGTGCCAGCAGCACGCACGGGGACAGCCGTGAGAGCTACACCTTC. It is translated as CASSTHGDSRESYTF. The chain employs TRBV28 and TRBJ1-2; 7 nucleotides agree with TRBD1. Germline CDR1 and CDR2: MDHEN and SYDVKM. V lost 6 bases to trimming and J lost 9 bases; unmatched junction nucleotides: 16. CDR3 size: 15 residues.

The chain couples TRBV27 to TRBJ2-7, with TRBD1 identical over 7 bases. Per germline, CDR1 MNHEY and CDR2 SMNVEV (reference sequence). This CDR3 has 14 residues. The V segment lost 3 bases and the J segment 0 bases; nucleotides outside the gene matches: 2. CDR3 bases: TGTGCCAGCAGTTTGGGACAGTTCTCCTACGAGCAGTACTTC. As protein: CASSLGQFSYEQYF.

The rearrangement uses TRBV5-4 and TRBJ1-1; D might be TRBD1 (5 bases). This CDR3 has 14 residues. The germline V gene encodes CDR1 SGHNT and CDR2 YYREEE (reference sequence). With 3 bases removed from V and 2 bases from J, the gap between germline ends came to 11 bases. This chain's CDR3 is CASSSPGGNTEAFF. The CDR3 DNA sequence: TGTGCCAGCAGCTCCCCCGGGGGAAACACTGAAGCTTTCTTT.

This chain uses TRBV11-3 with TRBJ2-1; no clear D. The CDR3 runs to 15 residues. The V end lost 4 bases, the J end lost 5 bases, and 15 bases lay between the germline ends. CDR1 and CDR2 (germline): SGHNT, YENEEA. The CDR3 DNA is TGTGCCAGCAGCTCGATGTATGAGCCGAACAATGAGCAGTTCTTC. Protein: CASSSMYEPNNEQFF.

This clone was seen once. The chain combines TRBV6-1 with TRBJ1-4, with unresolved D. This CDR3 is 14 amino acids long. V dropped 4 bases and J dropped 6 bases, with 12 bases sitting between them. Germline assignment: CDR1 MNHNS and CDR2 SASEGT. CDR3 protein: CASSVFPGDEKLFF. The CDR3 DNA follows: TGTGCCAGCAGTGTTTTCCCCGGTGATGAAAAACTGTTTTTT.

The rearrangement joins TRBV29-1 to TRBJ1-4; TRBD1 matches at 10 bases. The ends lost 6 bases at V and 5 bases at J; junction bases unmatched: 12. Per germline, CDR1 SQVTM and CDR2 ANQGSEA. The CDR3 consists of 16 residues. In nucleotides, the CDR3 is TGCAGCGTCGGGAGGACAGGGGGAGTTCCCAATGAAAAACTGTTTTTT. Encoded protein: CSVGRTGGVPNEKLFF. Full variable domain (missing parts from reference TRBV29-1 and TRBJ1-4): SAVISQKPSRDICQRGTSLTIQCQVDSQVTMMFWYRQQPGQSLTLIATANQGSEATYESGFVIDKFPISRPNLTFSTLTVSNMSPEDSSIYLCSVGRTGGVPNEKLFFGSGTQLSVL.

The chain links TRBV27 to TRBJ2-3; D remains ambiguous. The CDR3 runs to 12 residues. Germline CDR1 MNHEY, CDR2 SMNVEV (reference sequence). V was clipped by 5 bases and J by 1 base, with 4 bases between them. Written as DNA, the CDR3 is TGTGCCAGCAGTCTAGGCACAGATACGCAGTATTTT. Translating it yields CASSLGTDTQYF.

CDR3 residues: CAISELSEQGKGEAFF. CDR3 sequence (DNA): TGTGCCATCAGTGAGCTCTCTGAACAGGGAAAAGGTGAAGCTTTCTTT. The chain uses TRBV10-3 and TRBJ1-1; D is perhaps TRBD1 (6 bases). The CDR3 is made up of 16 amino acids. Trimming shortened V by 2 bases and J by 7 bases, and 20 bases separated the two germline ends. CDR1 and CDR2 (germline): ENHRY, SYGVKD.

The chain uses TRBV7-8 and TRBJ1-1; 8 bases match TRBD1. Unmatched junction bases numbered 7, after V lost 5 bases and J lost 5 bases. CDR3 size: 14 residues. CDR1 and CDR2 (germline): SGHVS, FQNEAQ. DNA of the CDR3: TGTGCCAGCAGCCCCCACGACAGGGGTACTGAAGCTTTCTTT. Its translation is CASSPHDRGTEAFF. Complete variable domain (other parts from reference TRBV7-8 and TRBJ1-1): GAGVSQSPRYKVAKRGQDVALRCDPISGHVSLFWYQQALGQGPEFLTYFQNEAQLDKSGLPSDRFFAERPEGSVSTLKIQRTQQEDSAVYLCASSPHDRGTEAFFGQGTRLTVV.

The gene calls are TRBV5-1 and TRBJ2-5; TRBD1 agrees at 7 bases. The CDR3 consists of 14 residues. CDR1 and CDR2 (germline): SGHRS, YFSETQ. J gave up 5 bases and V 4 bases, and 8 bases lay outside the gene matches. Here the CDR3 reads CASSPHRGGETQYF. DNA of the CDR3: TGCGCCAGCAGCCCACACAGGGGTGGGGAGACCCAGTACTTC.

The J gene is TRBJ2-1, the V gene TRBV27, with 9 bases matching TRBD2. The CDR3 runs 16 residues. Germline V gene lookup returns CDR1 MNHEY and CDR2 SMNVEV (reference sequence). J was trimmed by 8 bases and V by 5 bases; bases with no gene match: 13. The CDR3 loop reads CASSPETSGFFDEQFF. As DNA, the CDR3 is TGTGCCAGCAGTCCGGAGACTAGCGGTTTCTTTGATGAGCAGTTCTTC.

The table lists this clone with a count of one. The chain recombines TRBV2 with TRBJ2-5; TRBD2 is a possible D gene (7 bases). Germline V lookup: CDR1 SNHLY, CDR2 FYNNEI. The V gene lost 8 bases and the J gene lost 3 bases, with 19 bases spanning the gap. The CDR3 loop spans 15 amino acids. CDR3 amino acids: CASQRVGEGEETQYF. DNA for the CDR3: TGTGCCAGCCAAAGGGTGGGGGAGGGGGAAGAGACCCAGTACTTC.

The chain links TRBV28 to TRBJ2-2; D might be TRBD1 (6 bases). V was clipped by 5 bases and J by 1 base, with 11 bases between them. The CDR3 covers 15 residues. CDR1 and CDR2 (germline): MDHEN, SYDVKM. CDR3 loop: CASSPGTMNTGELFF. CDR3 coding DNA: TGTGCCAGCAGTCCCGGGACAATGAACACCGGGGAGCTGTTTTTT.

The V call is TRBV28, the J call TRBJ2-1, with 9 bases lining up with TRBD2. Trimming removed 6 bases from V and 4 bases from J; junction bases left unmatched: 7. Germline values: CDR1 MDHEN, CDR2 SYDVKM. CDR3 size: 15 residues. DNA of the CDR3: TGTGCCAGCAGCTCCGGGACTAGCCTTTACAATGAGCAGTTCTTC. Translated: CASSSGTSLYNEQFF.

V usage is TRBV5-6 and J usage is TRBJ2-5; D remains unclear. Germline V gene sequence: CDR1 SGHDT, CDR2 YYEEEE. The CDR3 has 13 amino acids. Trimming pared 0 bases from V and 4 bases from J, leaving 7 bases between. CDR3 sequence reads: CASSLGGGETQYF. The CDR3 DNA follows: TGTGCCAGCAGCTTGGGAGGTGGAGAGACCCAGTACTTC.

V and J are TRBV4-1 and TRBJ2-7; D possibly corresponds to TRBD1 (8 bases). The CDR3 sequence is 15 residues long. Germline CDR1 is MGHRA and CDR2 is YSYEKL. Trimming shortened V by 4 bases and J by 2 bases, and 15 bases separated the two germline ends. The CDR3 DNA is TGCGCCAGCAGCCGTGGGACAGGACTAGCCTACGAGCAGTACTTC. Its translation: CASSRGTGLAYEQYF.

This clone was found a few times. The chain employs TRBV28 and TRBJ1-5, with D possibly TRBD1 on 6 matching bases. Germline CDR1 MDHEN, CDR2 SYDVKM. Trimming pared 3 bases from V and 4 bases from J, leaving 13 bases between. The CDR3 has 15 amino acids. CDR3 bases: TGTGCCAGCAGTTTGACGGGGGCAGAAAATCAGCCCCAGCATTTT. This translates into CASSLTGAENQPQHF.

V and J are TRBV10-2 and TRBJ2-7; 8 nucleotides agree with TRBD1. This CDR3 is 15 amino acids long. CDR1 WSHSY and CDR2 SAAADI come from the germline V gene. V dropped 2 bases and J dropped 5; count of bases not matched to a gene: 8. CDR3 amino acids: CASSEAGQGGNEQYV. In DNA, the CDR3 is TGCGCCAGCAGTGAGGCCGGACAGGGAGGCAACGAGCAGTACGTC.

V gene TRBV6-5 combines with J gene TRBJ2-7; 9 nucleotides align to TRBD1. The V and J ends lost 4 bases and 4 bases, in that order; junction bases with no gene match: 8. Germline-derived CDR1 and CDR2 are MNHEY and SVGAGI. This CDR3 comprises 15 residues. As DNA, the CDR3 is TGTGCCAGCAGTTCATTACAGGGGGCGTCGTACGAGCAGTACGTC. Translating it yields CASSSLQGASYEQYV.